This is a list of T cell receptor beta chains from one sample in a study of CD8 T cells in ankylosing spondylitis. Via MiXCR, TCRdb re-called the 5' RACE reads, giving one row per CDR3 protein. The sample holds nearly 350,000 distinct CDR3 sequences, around 15% seen once. Sequenced sample: blood, either unsorted or a sorted T cell fraction (not recorded which). Source of these receptors: a male donor with ankylosing spondylitis or in good health (not recorded which). CDR3s include the opening cysteine and the closing phenylalanine or tryptophan. The D gene is left open where the match is weak. The size entry is marked missing in some rows and otherwise reads once, few, many or a size class.

>14|.|many|TRBJ1-1|TRBV20-1
CSAREGGSNTEAFF
TGCAGTGCTAGAGAGGGGGGTTCGAACACTGAAGCTTTCTTT
>15|TRBD1|few|TRBJ1-2|TRBV20-1
CSAYSPTGNDYGYTF
TGCAGTGCTTATTCCCCGACAGGGAATGACTATGGCTACACCTTC
>15|TRBD1|few|TRBJ1-5|TRBV29-1
CSVAYGTGSNQPQHF
TGCAGCGTCGCTTACGGGACAGGGTCCAATCAGCCCCAGCATTTT
>13|.|few|TRBJ1-6|TRBV5-4
CASSGTENSPLHF
TGTGCCAGCAGCGGGACGGAAAATTCACCCCTCCACTTT
>16|TRBD2|.|TRBJ2-3|TRBV20-1
CSARDMSGGAADTQYF
TGCAGTGCTAGAGATATGAGCGGGGGGGCGGCAGATACGCAGTATTTT
>15|.|few|TRBJ1-2|TRBV6-5
CASSYTGDLNYGYTF
TGTGCCAGCAGTTATACGGGCGACTTGAACTATGGCTACACCTTC
>14|TRBD1|few|TRBJ1-2|TRBV28
CASSGTGEGYGYTF
TGTGCCAGCAGTGGGACAGGGGAGGGCTATGGCTACACCTTC
>16|TRBD1|few|TRBJ1-5|TRBV4-2
CASSQYYRGMHQPQHF
TGTGCCAGCAGCCAGTACTACAGGGGGATGCATCAGCCCCAGCATTTT
>17|.|few|TRBJ2-5|TRBV25-1
CASSEIGRDRQQETQYF
TGTGCCAGCAGTGAAATAGGGCGGGACCGCCAACAAGAGACCCAGTACTTC
>16|.|few|TRBJ2-3|TRBV2
CASSGPKANRADTQYF
TGTGCCAGCAGTGGCCCCAAGGCCAATCGGGCAGATACGCAGTATTTT
>14|.|many|TRBJ2-5|TRBV12-3/TRBV12-4
CASSPTGPKETQYF
TGTGCCAGCAGTCCTACAGGGCCGAAGGAGACCCAGTACTTC
>14|TRBD1|.|TRBJ2-7|TRBV5-1
CASSLQGAPDEQYF
TGCGCCAGCAGCTTACAGGGGGCGCCGGACGAGCAGTACTTC
>14|.|few|TRBJ1-3|TRBV12-3/TRBV12-4
CASFGTGSGNTIYF
TGTGCCAGCTTCGGGACGGGCTCTGGAAACACCATATATTTT
>16|.|few|TRBJ2-3|TRBV7-2
CASSLWLAWSTDTQYF
TGTGCCAGCAGCTTATGGCTAGCGTGGAGCACAGATACGCAGTATTTT
>12|.|few|TRBJ1-6|TRBV28
CASSLEVSPLHF
TGTGCCAGCAGTTTAGAGGTTTCACCCCTCCACTTT
>16|.|.|TRBJ2-6|TRBV12-3/TRBV12-4
CASSRGATSGANVLTF
TGTGCCAGCAGTCGAGGAGCTACCTCTGGGGCCAACGTCCTGACTTTC
>14|.|.|TRBJ2-5|TRBV3-1
CASSYADSQETQYF
TGTGCCAGCAGTTATGCGGACAGTCAAGAGACCCAGTACTTC
>16|TRBD2|few|TRBJ2-5|TRBV6-5
CASSYSAGGTQETQYF
TGTGCCAGCAGTTACTCAGCGGGAGGGACCCAAGAGACCCAGTACTTC
>15|.|few|TRBJ2-1|TRBV12-3/TRBV12-4
CASSLERGAHNEQFF
TGTGCCAGCAGTTTAGAAAGGGGGGCGCATAATGAGCAGTTCTTC
>13|TRBD1|many|TRBJ1-1|TRBV6-5
CASSSDRGTEAFF
TGTGCCAGCAGCTCCGACAGGGGCACTGAAGCTTTCTTT
>15|.|.|TRBJ2-5|TRBV5-6
CASSFMGAGGETQYF
TGTGCCAGCAGCTTTATGGGGGCTGGGGGAGAGACCCAGTACTTC
>12|TRBD1|.|TRBJ2-7|TRBV29-1
CSAMGQIYEQYF
TGCAGCGCCATGGGACAGATCTACGAGCAGTACTTC